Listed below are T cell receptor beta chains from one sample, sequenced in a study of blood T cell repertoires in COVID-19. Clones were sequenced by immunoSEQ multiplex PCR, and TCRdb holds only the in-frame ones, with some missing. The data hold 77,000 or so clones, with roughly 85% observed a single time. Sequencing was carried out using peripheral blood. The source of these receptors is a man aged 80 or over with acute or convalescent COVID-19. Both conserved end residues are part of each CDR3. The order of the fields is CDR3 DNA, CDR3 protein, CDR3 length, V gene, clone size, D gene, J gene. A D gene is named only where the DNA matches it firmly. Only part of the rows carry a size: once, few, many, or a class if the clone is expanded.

cdr3_nt: TGCGCCAGCAGTTCCCAGGCCAGTTCCCCCCTCGGCGGGGAGCTGTTTTTT
cdr3_aa: CASSSQASSPLGGELFF
cdr3_length: 17
v_call: TRBV10-1
clone_size: NA
d_call: NA
j_call: TRBJ2-2

cdr3_nt: TGTGCCAGCAGCCAAGAGGACAACAATCAGCCCCAGCATTTT
cdr3_aa: CASSQEDNNQPQHF
cdr3_length: 14
v_call: TRBV4-2
clone_size: NA
d_call: NA
j_call: TRBJ1-5

cdr3_nt: TGTGCCAGTAGTATGCGTAGGGGCATTGGCACAGATACGCAGTATTTT
cdr3_aa: CASSMRRGIGTDTQYF
cdr3_length: 16
v_call: TRBV19
clone_size: NA
d_call: NA
j_call: TRBJ2-3

cdr3_nt: TGTGCCAGCTCACCACTAGCGGGGGGGCAGCTTGGCAATGAGCAGTTCTTC
cdr3_aa: CASSPLAGGQLGNEQFF
cdr3_length: 17
v_call: TRBV18
clone_size: once
d_call: TRBD2
j_call: TRBJ2-1

cdr3_nt: TGTGCCAGTAGTTCTCGTTCTAGCGGGGGGTACAATGAGCAGTTCTTC
cdr3_aa: CASSSRSSGGYNEQFF
cdr3_length: 16
v_call: TRBV19
clone_size: NA
d_call: TRBD2
j_call: TRBJ2-1

cdr3_nt: TGTGCCAGCAGTTGGACAGGGAGGGGGACCGGGGAGCTGTTTTTT
cdr3_aa: CASSWTGRGTGELFF
cdr3_length: 15
v_call: TRBV27
clone_size: NA
d_call: NA
j_call: TRBJ2-2

cdr3_nt: TGCGCCAGCAGCTTGGGACTAGCGGGGAGGGAAGAGACCCAGTACTTC
cdr3_aa: CASSLGLAGREETQYF
cdr3_length: 16
v_call: TRBV5-1
clone_size: NA
d_call: TRBD2
j_call: TRBJ2-5

cdr3_nt: TGTGCCAGCAGCTTAGCGCGAAGGGCAGGGAGCAATCAGCCCCAGCATTTT
cdr3_aa: CASSLARRAGSNQPQHF
cdr3_length: 17
v_call: TRBV7-2
clone_size: NA
d_call: NA
j_call: TRBJ1-5

cdr3_nt: TGCGCCAGCAGCCAAGAATGGACAGGCCCCTACGAGCAGTACTTC
cdr3_aa: CASSQEWTGPYEQYF
cdr3_length: 15
v_call: TRBV4-1
clone_size: NA
d_call: TRBD1
j_call: TRBJ2-7

cdr3_nt: TGTGCCAGCAGAGGACAGGCAACGAACACTGAAGCTTTCTTT
cdr3_aa: CASRGQATNTEAFF
cdr3_length: 14
v_call: TRBV6-5
clone_size: NA
d_call: TRBD1
j_call: TRBJ1-1

cdr3_nt: TGTGCCAGCAGCCAAGGCACGGATGAAAAACTGTTTTTT
cdr3_aa: CASSQGTDEKLFF
cdr3_length: 13
v_call: TRBV4-2
clone_size: NA
d_call: NA
j_call: TRBJ1-4

cdr3_nt: TGTGCCAGCAGCTTAGGGACAGGGCGGGCTGAAGCTTTCTTT
cdr3_aa: CASSLGTGRAEAFF
cdr3_length: 14
v_call: TRBV7-2
clone_size: NA
d_call: TRBD1
j_call: TRBJ1-1

cdr3_nt: TGTGCCAGCAGCTGGATAGCGCCACCCTACGAGCAGTACTTC
cdr3_aa: CASSWIAPPYEQYF
cdr3_length: 14
v_call: TRBV5-5
clone_size: NA
d_call: NA
j_call: TRBJ2-7

cdr3_nt: TGCGCCAGCAGCTTTTCGGGGGGCACAGATACGCAGTATTTT
cdr3_aa: CASSFSGGTDTQYF
cdr3_length: 14
v_call: TRBV5-1
clone_size: NA
d_call: NA
j_call: TRBJ2-3

cdr3_nt: TGTGCCAGCAGTGAATATCCCAGGTCCACCGGGGAGCTGTTTTTT
cdr3_aa: CASSEYPRSTGELFF
cdr3_length: 15
v_call: TRBV25-1
clone_size: once
d_call: NA
j_call: TRBJ2-2

cdr3_nt: TGTGCCAGCAGCTTAAGGGGGAGCGGGAGACACCCCTACGAGCAGTACTTC
cdr3_aa: CASSLRGSGRHPYEQYF
cdr3_length: 17
v_call: TRBV11-2
clone_size: NA
d_call: TRBD2
j_call: TRBJ2-7

cdr3_nt: TGTGCCAGTCTGTGGCGGTCTGCGAGTGGCTACACCTTC
cdr3_aa: CASLWRSASGYTF
cdr3_length: 13
v_call: TRBV28
clone_size: NA
d_call: NA
j_call: TRBJ1-2